These T cell receptor beta chains were read from a single sample in a study of glioma-infiltrating T cells after dendritic cell vaccination. Sequencing used immunoSEQ multiplex PCR; TCRdb keeps in-frame clones, though not all of them. The data hold approximately 91,000 clones, with over 75% observed a single time. The sequenced sample was blood, obtained after dendritic cell vaccination. The origin of the receptors is a human donor with glioblastoma. Each CDR3 is given with its conserved first and last residue. A D gene is named only where the DNA matches it firmly. Size is omitted from some rows. Given values are once, few, many or a class for expanded clones.

CDR3nt: TGTGCCAGCAGGTCTCCGGACAGAAACTATGGCTACACCTTC
CDR3aa: CASRSPDRNYGYTF
v_gene: TRBV6-5
d_gene: .
abundance: .
len: 14
j_gene: TRBJ1-2

CDR3nt: TGTGCCAGTAGCCAATATGGGGCCGGGTTAACTGAAGCTTTCTTT
CDR3aa: CASSQYGAGLTEAFF
v_gene: TRBV19
d_gene: .
abundance: .
len: 15
j_gene: TRBJ1-1

CDR3nt: TGTGCCAGCAGCCCATGGACAGGGATTTACGAGCAGTACTTC
CDR3aa: CASSPWTGIYEQYF
v_gene: TRBV7-9
d_gene: TRBD1
abundance: few
len: 14
j_gene: TRBJ2-7

CDR3nt: TGTGCCAGCAGTTACGATCGGACTAGCTCCGAGTGGGACAATGAGCAGTTCTTC
CDR3aa: CASSYDRTSSEWDNEQFF
v_gene: TRBV28
d_gene: TRBD2
abundance: .
len: 18
j_gene: TRBJ2-1

CDR3nt: TGCAGCGTCGTAAGGACAGGCGGAGGGACCCAGTACTTC
CDR3aa: CSVVRTGGGTQYF
v_gene: TRBV29-1
d_gene: TRBD1
abundance: .
len: 13
j_gene: TRBJ2-5

CDR3nt: TGTGCCAGCAGTTCCCCCGACAAGTTGGCCGAGCAGTACTTC
CDR3aa: CASSSPDKLAEQYF
v_gene: TRBV27
d_gene: .
abundance: .
len: 14
j_gene: TRBJ2-7

CDR3nt: TGCGCCAGCAGCCTGGGACTAGCGGGAGACGATACGCAGTATTTT
CDR3aa: CASSLGLAGDDTQYF
v_gene: TRBV4-1
d_gene: TRBD2
abundance: .
len: 15
j_gene: TRBJ2-3

CDR3nt: TGTGCCATCGTTGGACAGGTCCTCTACGAGCAGTACTTC
CDR3aa: CAIVGQVLYEQYF
v_gene: TRBV2
d_gene: TRBD1
abundance: .
len: 13
j_gene: TRBJ2-7

CDR3nt: TGTGCCAGTAGCCCTCAGGGACAGGGAAATGGCTACACCTTC
CDR3aa: CASSPQGQGNGYTF
v_gene: TRBV19
d_gene: TRBD1
abundance: .
len: 14
j_gene: TRBJ1-2

CDR3nt: TGCGCCAGCAGTCCCAGGGGCCTAGCGGGAGCAAGGGTGGGAGATACGCAGTATTTT
CDR3aa: CASSPRGLAGARVGDTQYF
v_gene: TRBV4-1
d_gene: TRBD2
abundance: .
len: 19
j_gene: TRBJ2-3

CDR3nt: TGTGCCAGCAGCTTATTCCAGGGGCCCGGGGAGCTGTTTTTT
CDR3aa: CASSLFQGPGELFF
v_gene: TRBV7-9
d_gene: .
abundance: .
len: 14
j_gene: TRBJ2-2

CDR3nt: TGCGCCAGCAGCGGCGGGCAGTCTAATGAAAAACTGTTTTTT
CDR3aa: CASSGGQSNEKLFF
v_gene: TRBV5-1
d_gene: .
abundance: .
len: 14
j_gene: TRBJ1-4

CDR3nt: TGTGCCAGCAGTCCGGCGGGGCGAAACTACGAGCAGTACTTC
CDR3aa: CASSPAGRNYEQYF
v_gene: TRBV5-6
d_gene: .
abundance: few
len: 14
j_gene: TRBJ2-7

CDR3nt: TGTGCCAGTAGTTCAAGACAGTTTAACTCCTATAATTCACCCCTCCACTTT
CDR3aa: CASSSRQFNSYNSPLHF
v_gene: TRBV19
d_gene: .
abundance: once
len: 17
j_gene: TRBJ1-6

CDR3nt: TGTGCCAGTAGTACCCGGACAGAAAAGGCGGGCTACACCTTC
CDR3aa: CASSTRTEKAGYTF
v_gene: TRBV19
d_gene: .
abundance: once
len: 14
j_gene: TRBJ1-2

CDR3nt: TGTGCCAGCAGTTACGGCAGGGGTTTTGGAAACACCATATATTTT
CDR3aa: CASSYGRGFGNTIYF
v_gene: TRBV6-5
d_gene: .
abundance: .
len: 15
j_gene: TRBJ1-3

CDR3nt: TGTGCCAGTAGCCAGGGGGAAGGGACTGAAGCTTTCTTT
CDR3aa: CASSQGEGTEAFF
v_gene: TRBV2
d_gene: TRBD1
abundance: .
len: 13
j_gene: TRBJ1-1

CDR3nt: TGTGCCAGCAGCCAGCGGGAGTGGGAGACCCAGTACTTC
CDR3aa: CASSQREWETQYF
v_gene: TRBV25-1
d_gene: TRBD2
abundance: .
len: 13
j_gene: TRBJ2-5

CDR3nt: TGTGCCAGCAGCTGGACAGACAATGAGCAGTTCTTC
CDR3aa: CASSWTDNEQFF
v_gene: TRBV6-6
d_gene: .
abundance: .
len: 12
j_gene: TRBJ2-1

CDR3nt: TGTGCCAACAACTTGCTCCTAACTAGCCGCATTCGCACAGATACGCAGTATTTT
CDR3aa: CANNLLLTSRIRTDTQYF
v_gene: TRBV27
d_gene: .
abundance: .
len: 18
j_gene: TRBJ2-3

CDR3nt: TGTGCCAGCAGCGACAACAGGGAAGGAGCCCAGTACTTC
CDR3aa: CASSDNREGAQYF
v_gene: TRBV9
d_gene: .
abundance: .
len: 13
j_gene: TRBJ2-5

CDR3nt: TGTGCCAGCTCACCTCGGGGTGGGGAAGATGAAAAACTGTTTTTT
CDR3aa: CASSPRGGEDEKLFF
v_gene: TRBV18
d_gene: .
abundance: .
len: 15
j_gene: TRBJ1-4

CDR3nt: TGCGCCAGCAGCTCGTACTCTTCTAGCACAGATACGCAGTATTTT
CDR3aa: CASSSYSSSTDTQYF
v_gene: TRBV5-1
d_gene: .
abundance: few
len: 15
j_gene: TRBJ2-3

CDR3nt: TGTGCCAGCTCATCCAGCGGGTCGTCATCCTACAATGAGCAGTTCTTC
CDR3aa: CASSSSGSSSYNEQFF
v_gene: TRBV18
d_gene: .
abundance: few
len: 16
j_gene: TRBJ2-1

CDR3nt: TGTGCCAGCTCCCCCAATACGACAAACAACTATGGCTACACCTTC
CDR3aa: CASSPNTTNNYGYTF
v_gene: TRBV18
d_gene: .
abundance: .
len: 15
j_gene: TRBJ1-2

CDR3nt: TGCAGCGTTGCTTTTGCGGGCGGGGCTGAAGCTTTCTTT
CDR3aa: CSVAFAGGAEAFF
v_gene: TRBV29-1
d_gene: .
abundance: .
len: 13
j_gene: TRBJ1-1

CDR3nt: TGTGCCAGCAGCCAAACAGGGATTGGAGAGACCCAGTACTTC
CDR3aa: CASSQTGIGETQYF
v_gene: TRBV7-7
d_gene: .
abundance: .
len: 14
j_gene: TRBJ2-5

CDR3nt: TGTGCCAGCAGCGTAGGGCCGGGCGGGAGAGGCACAGATACGCAGTATTTT
CDR3aa: CASSVGPGGRGTDTQYF
v_gene: TRBV9
d_gene: TRBD2
abundance: few
len: 17
j_gene: TRBJ2-3

CDR3nt: TGCGCCAGCAGCGGGACTACTAGCACAGATACGCAGTATTTT
CDR3aa: CASSGTTSTDTQYF
v_gene: TRBV5-1
d_gene: TRBD2
abundance: .
len: 14
j_gene: TRBJ2-3

CDR3nt: TGCGCCAGCACATCGTCTGGGACAGGGATCCAAGAGACCCAGTACTTC
CDR3aa: CASTSSGTGIQETQYF
v_gene: TRBV5-1
d_gene: TRBD1
abundance: .
len: 16
j_gene: TRBJ2-5

CDR3nt: TGTGCCAGCAGCTCACCGACTAGCGGTGAGCAGTTCTTC
CDR3aa: CASSSPTSGEQFF
v_gene: TRBV7-3
d_gene: TRBD2
abundance: few
len: 13
j_gene: TRBJ2-1

CDR3nt: TGTGCCAGCTCTCCCTCCGGGGGGACTCCCCGAGGATCTGAAGCTTTCTTT
CDR3aa: CASSPSGGTPRGSEAFF
v_gene: TRBV18
d_gene: .
abundance: .
len: 17
j_gene: TRBJ1-1

CDR3nt: TGTGCCGGCCGGAGGGGGGGACCCTACAATGAGCAGTTCTTC
CDR3aa: CAGRRGGPYNEQFF
v_gene: TRBV2
d_gene: .
abundance: .
len: 14
j_gene: TRBJ2-1

CDR3nt: TGTGCCAGCAGCTTAGTAACGGGAGGGCCGCATGAGCAGTTCTTC
CDR3aa: CASSLVTGGPHEQFF
v_gene: TRBV7-6
d_gene: TRBD2
abundance: .
len: 15
j_gene: TRBJ2-1

CDR3nt: TGTGCCAGCAGTTACCACGGGACTAGCGGGAAAGAGACCCAGTACTTC
CDR3aa: CASSYHGTSGKETQYF
v_gene: TRBV6-5
d_gene: TRBD2
abundance: .
len: 16
j_gene: TRBJ2-5

CDR3nt: TGTGCCAGCAGTGACACAGGGGGCAATCAGCCCCAGCATTTT
CDR3aa: CASSDTGGNQPQHF
v_gene: TRBV6-1
d_gene: TRBD1
abundance: .
len: 14
j_gene: TRBJ1-5

CDR3nt: TGTGCCTGGGCCGCGAGGGACAGGGTAAAAGAGACCCAGTACTTC
CDR3aa: CAWAARDRVKETQYF
v_gene: TRBV30
d_gene: TRBD1
abundance: .
len: 15
j_gene: TRBJ2-5

CDR3nt: TGTGCCAGCAGGCGGGGTTACTCTGGAAACACCATATATTTT
CDR3aa: CASRRGYSGNTIYF
v_gene: TRBV27
d_gene: .
abundance: .
len: 14
j_gene: TRBJ1-3

CDR3nt: TGTGCCAGCAGCCTGTTAGCGGCCGTTTACAATGAGCAGTTCTTC
CDR3aa: CASSLLAAVYNEQFF
v_gene: TRBV11-2
d_gene: .
abundance: .
len: 15
j_gene: TRBJ2-1

CDR3nt: TGTGCCAGCAGGTCCCGGTTGGGGAGAGAGACCCAGTACTTC
CDR3aa: CASRSRLGRETQYF
v_gene: TRBV7-6
d_gene: .
abundance: once
len: 14
j_gene: TRBJ2-5

CDR3nt: TGCGCCAGCAGCTTGCGGGGGGGGTCCCTTATAGAGCAGTTCTTC
CDR3aa: CASSLRGGSLIEQFF
v_gene: TRBV5-1
d_gene: TRBD2
abundance: few
len: 15
j_gene: TRBJ2-1

CDR3nt: TGTGCCAGTAGTATACTCGGGGCAGGGGCCTCGAACACTGAAGCTTTCTTT
CDR3aa: CASSILGAGASNTEAFF
v_gene: TRBV19
d_gene: .
abundance: .
len: 17
j_gene: TRBJ1-1

CDR3nt: TGTGCCAGCAGCTCGGGACTAGCGTTCAGCTCCTACGAGCAGTACTTC
CDR3aa: CASSSGLAFSSYEQYF
v_gene: TRBV6-6
d_gene: TRBD2
abundance: few
len: 16
j_gene: TRBJ2-7

CDR3nt: TGTGCCGGGGGAGGGTACTCGAGGGGGACCCAGTACTTC
CDR3aa: CAGGGYSRGTQYF
v_gene: TRBV2
d_gene: TRBD2
abundance: once
len: 13
j_gene: TRBJ2-5

CDR3nt: TGTGCCAGCAGCCTGACAGGGCGGAATCAGCCCCAGCATTTT
CDR3aa: CASSLTGRNQPQHF
v_gene: TRBV5-6
d_gene: TRBD1
abundance: few
len: 14
j_gene: TRBJ1-5

CDR3nt: TGTGCCAGCAGCAACCATGACAGGGGGAAAAATCAGCCCCAGCATTTT
CDR3aa: CASSNHDRGKNQPQHF
v_gene: TRBV5-4
d_gene: TRBD1
abundance: .
len: 16
j_gene: TRBJ1-5

CDR3nt: TGTGCCAGCAGTTACTCTTGGGGCTCACCTAACACCTTC
CDR3aa: CASSYSWGSPNTF
v_gene: TRBV6-5
d_gene: .
abundance: .
len: 13
j_gene: TRBJ1-2

CDR3nt: TGTGCCAGCAGACTTACAGCCTCCCCCAATGAGCAGTTCTTC
CDR3aa: CASRLTASPNEQFF
v_gene: TRBV7-8
d_gene: .
abundance: .
len: 14
j_gene: TRBJ2-1

CDR3nt: TGTGCCAGCAGTGACATTGGACTAGCGGAGGAGACCCAGTACTTC
CDR3aa: CASSDIGLAEETQYF
v_gene: TRBV2
d_gene: TRBD2
abundance: .
len: 15
j_gene: TRBJ2-5

CDR3nt: TGTGCCACCAGCAGAGGGCCAGATCCCCGGTTCTTC
CDR3aa: CATSRGPDPRFF
v_gene: TRBV15
d_gene: .
abundance: .
len: 12
j_gene: TRBJ2-1

CDR3nt: TGTGCCAGCAGTCCTAAACCCGGGGGATTCACAGATACGCAGTATTTT
CDR3aa: CASSPKPGGFTDTQYF
v_gene: TRBV7-6
d_gene: .
abundance: .
len: 16
j_gene: TRBJ2-3

CDR3nt: TGTGCCAGCAGCTTGGTTGGGGGCTCATACGAGCAGTACTTC
CDR3aa: CASSLVGGSYEQYF
v_gene: TRBV5-6
d_gene: .
abundance: .
len: 14
j_gene: TRBJ2-7

CDR3nt: TGTGCCAGTATGGGCCACTCTGGGGCCAACGTCCTGACTTTC
CDR3aa: CASMGHSGANVLTF
v_gene: TRBV19
d_gene: .
abundance: .
len: 14
j_gene: TRBJ2-6